The sequence of this T cell receptor beta chain was determined in a study of beta chain features in type 1 diabetes (dated by TCRdb to about 2018). Study-level background: Patients and healthy donors did not differ in mean age, gender distribution, total cell number or subset yield. In the study, recently diagnosed type 1 diabetes patients and matched healthy donors were compared on the TCRB repertoires of their sorted circulating CD4+ T cell subsets. Whereas all 30 or so donors provided naive and central memory subsets, regulatory and stem cell-like memory subsets were isolated from just 8 patients and roughly 8 healthy donors. A total of 85 million to 140 million sorted cells were examined across all samples, and a strong correlation was observed between cell number per subset and RNA yield.

At the junction V is shortened by 4 bases and J by 0 bases, with 10 bases in between. The CDR3 contains 14 residues, cysteine and phenylalanine counted. Only the CDR3 DNA stays, 42 bases, in frame from base 1. As encoded in the germline V gene, CDR1 is MDHEN while CDR2 is SYDVKM. With respect to this clone: Its antigen is still unknown. Per-base quality was not reported, and no clone a single base away is much larger than it.

The entire isolated RNA was reverse transcribed using the High Capacity cDNA Reverse Transcription Kit, and thus expressed TCRB transcripts were sequenced. Deep immunoSEQ sequencing was performed on naive, central memory and regulatory T cell samples, with an average of around 3.5 million total reads per sample. Sorted cells were lysed in RLT buffer, and RNA was extracted using DNase-treated RNeasy Micro or Mini kits according to cell number. Each cell subset was processed on its own to prevent cross-contamination, while patient and healthy donor samples were processed together. TCRB sequences were amplified from cDNA with the immunoSEQ multiplex PCR, producing 87-bp fragments spanning the CDR3 region. The amplicons were sequenced using the Illumina HiSeq platform. Regarding the original processing steps: Synthetic template baselines were used to correct PCR bias computationally, reads within Hamming distance 2 were collapsed, and singletons that could not be merged were discarded. Reads were aligned against IMGT so that V, D and J genes, CDR3 length and insertions or deletions at six rearrangement sites could be assigned. Clonotype counts were normalized to sorted cell number within each subset before computing true diversity and Gini coefficients with the tcR R package. Repertoire sharing was quantified using the overlap coefficient calculated on TCRB nucleotide sequences. Out-of-frame TCRB sequences from naive cells were analyzed to stand in for the pre-selection repertoire. In TCRdb, the immuneACCESS table is reduced to in-frame sequences with V and J assigned. These tables do not hold every clone; where another copy was compared, an unresolved V gene accounts for under half, and the others remain unexplained. D and trimming were read from the DNA, whereas the V and J calls and clone size are those reported in that table. The sample table lists fewer than 300,000 clones, roughly 20% of them with a count of one. Of the sample, less than 0.035% is held by the ten largest clones.

From each donor, a single peripheral blood sample of 100 to 150 mL on average was drawn into heparinised tubes. A BD FACSAria II and a panel including CD45RO, CCR7, CD25, CD127, CD95 and CD27 were used to sort naive, central memory, regulatory and stem cell-like memory CD4+ T cells. A purity above 95% was achieved for all sorted populations. Right away, PBMCs were isolated by Lymphoprep density gradient centrifugation and were stained directly, with no culture step. To minimize batch effects, samples were stained and sorted in pairs, one healthy donor with one patient per experiment. General study outcomes and caveats: Because the HLA sub-analyses included only small numbers of individuals, any influence of HLA type on TCRB rearrangement was left unresolved. Type 1 diabetes patients showed a moderate but significant shortening of TCRB CDR3 length in all four CD4+ subsets. Naive, central memory and regulatory TCRB repertoires appeared to be more alike among patients than among healthy donors. At VDJ recombination sites, type 1 diabetes patients had fewer insertions and more deleted nucleotides, which implies abnormalities in thymic rearrangement. Because cDNA rather than genomic DNA was sequenced, highly expressing activated cells could have been over-represented, although no difference in activation and CD3 levels was found between groups. PCR might favor shorter templates, but patient and control samples were amplified and corrected together, so any skew would affect both groups equally.

The chain was built from TRBV28 and TRBJ2-7; TRBD2 is a weak D gene call, 6 bases matching. This TCR derives from a woman between 40 and 50 years old with type 1 diabetes. The sample was naive CD4+ T cells from blood. Reading the label with the study, this specimen's cell subset or site is: true naive CD4+ T cells. The DNA sequence reads TGTGCCAGCAGTTCCGGGACTTACTCCTACGAGCAGTACTTC. Translated, this is CASSSGTYSYEQYF.